This TCR beta chain was obtained from a study of PD-L1 blockade in urothelial cancer (dated by TCRdb to 2016 to 2017). Looking at the study overall: Therapy was started at some point between 2013 and 2015 for all patients, and atezolizumab 1,200 mg was administered intravenously every 3 weeks. About 85% of the roughly 29 patients were males with bladder-origin urothelial cancer, and about 65% of the roughly 30 reported a prior smoking history. Patients had an ECOG performance status of 0 or 1 and had received between 0 and 3 prior chemotherapy regimens. Blood samples were analyzed 3 weeks after the start of treatment (second dose) and 6 weeks after the start of treatment. A median of roughly 140,000 T cells and just over 80,000 unique TCRs was obtained from blood samples, and a median clonality of approximately 0.08 was observed. The study was an exploratory multi-omic analysis of somatic, immune and clinical correlates of response to PD-L1 blockade with atezolizumab in urothelial cancer. Pretreatment tumor samples, along with matched peripheral blood serially collected before and after atezolizumab treatment, were subjected to TCR sequencing. Durable clinical benefit was defined as a progression-free survival longer than 6 months, and TCR features were additionally tested against progression-free survival and overall survival. In the same patients who had TCR sequencing, pretreatment tumors also underwent whole exome sequencing and RNA sequencing. Several patients reached durable clinical benefit, while 20 to 25 patients did not. Around 30 patients had pretreatment blood TCR-seq, some 25 had at least one posttreatment blood collection, and some 25 had tumor TCR-seq.

The time point label of this sample denotes: peripheral blood 6 weeks after treatment start. The cohort included 25 to 30 patients with locally advanced or metastatic urothelial carcinoma who were treated at Memorial Sloan Kettering on a trial protocol. Peripheral blood mononuclear cells were collected pretreatment and during treatment, at between 1 and 8 total time points per patient. The Qiagen DNeasy Blood extraction kit was used to purify genomic DNA from total PBMCs and from tumor samples. PBMCs were collected pretreatment and during treatment, and were isolated and stored as previously described. Each PCR received spiked-in synthetic TCR analog templates so that absolute template abundance could be estimated from read counts. The immunoSEQ assay was used to amplify TCRbeta CDR3 regions from genomic DNA with bias-controlled V and J gene primers. Rearranged TCRbeta segments were sequenced at approximately 20X coverage. As for the original processing: Clustering was used to correct sequencing errors, and CDR3s were annotated against IMGT so that V, D and J genes could be assigned. Downstream analyses used only productive TCRbeta rearrangements, leaving out any out-of-frame or stop-codon sequences. Clonality was calculated as one minus the Shannon entropy normalized by the log of the number of unique productive sequences. Clones differing between time points or between blood and tumor were identified using Fisher's exact test with Benjamini-Hochberg correction, with an adjusted p below 0.01 applied as the threshold. Entries here come from immuneACCESS through TCRdb and include only in-frame sequences with V and J called. Some clones fail to appear in such tables; in the studies checked, an unresolved V gene covers under half of the shortfall, and the cause of the remainder is unknown. V, J and clone size are those of that table, while D and trimming were read from the DNA. The sample table lists about 45,000 clones, around 80% of them with a count of one. Roughly an eighth of the sample lies in the top ten.

Reading the germline V gene gives CDR1 SGHVS and CDR2 FNYEAQ. V lost 1 base and J lost 0 bases, and the count of bases not matched to a germline gene is 3. The CDR3 spans 16 residues, from the cysteine through the phenylalanine. Only the CDR3 part of the read is kept: 48 bases, read in frame from the first base. The full study reports these points: Improved progression-free and overall survival was associated with having pretreatment peripheral blood TCR clonality below the median. Patients with durable benefit showed greater expansion of tumor-associated TCR clones in peripheral blood 3 weeks after starting treatment (n of about 20, p = 0.022). Because the sample size was small (n ≈ 30) and many exploratory analyses were performed, the results are intended to be hypothesis-generating.

About this clone: Its antigen is not yet known. No much larger clonotype is one base removed from it; base qualities were not supplied.

The source of this sequence is a man aged 55-75 years with urothelial cancer. Sequences were derived from PBMCs, sampled around atezolizumab (anti-PD-L1) treatment. This chain joins TRBV7-6 to TRBJ2-5; TRBD1 aligns with 9 central bases. The base sequence is TGTGCCAGCAGCTTAGGGACAGGGGTGTACCAAGAGACCCAGTACTTC. This yields the protein CASSLGTGVYQETQYF.